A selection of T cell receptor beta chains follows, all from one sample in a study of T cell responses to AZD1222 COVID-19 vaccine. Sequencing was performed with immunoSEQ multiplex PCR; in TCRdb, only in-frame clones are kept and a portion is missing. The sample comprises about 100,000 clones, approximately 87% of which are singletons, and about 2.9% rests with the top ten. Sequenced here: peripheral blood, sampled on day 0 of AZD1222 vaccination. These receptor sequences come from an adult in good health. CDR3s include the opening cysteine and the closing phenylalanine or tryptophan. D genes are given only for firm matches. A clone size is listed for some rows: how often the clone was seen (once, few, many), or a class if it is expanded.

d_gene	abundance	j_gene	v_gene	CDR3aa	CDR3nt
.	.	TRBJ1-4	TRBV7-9	CASSSPGGRNEKLFF	TGTGCCAGCAGCTCCCCAGGAGGGCGTAATGAAAAACTGTTTTTT
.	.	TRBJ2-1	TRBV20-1	CSADRGEQFF	TGCAGTGCAGACCGGGGAGAGCAGTTCTTC
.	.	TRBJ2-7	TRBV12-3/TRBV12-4	CASAASATGEQYF	TGTGCCAGCGCGGCGTCCGCCACGGGGGAGCAGTACTTC
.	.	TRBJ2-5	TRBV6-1	CASSDTGGWETQYF	TGTGCCAGCAGTGATACCGGGGGCTGGGAGACCCAGTACTTC
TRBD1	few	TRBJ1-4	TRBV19	CASSASRTGDEKLFF	TGTGCCAGTAGCGCCAGCCGGACAGGGGATGAAAAACTGTTTTTT
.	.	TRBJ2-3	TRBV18	CASSPGQLDTQYF	TGTGCCAGCTCACCCGGACAGCTAGATACGCAGTATTTT
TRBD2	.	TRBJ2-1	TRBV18	CASSGGLDNEQFF	TGTGCCAGCTCAGGGGGACTAGACAATGAGCAGTTCTTC
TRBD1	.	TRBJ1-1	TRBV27	CASSLTDRGLARNTEAFF	TGTGCCAGCAGTTTAACGGACAGGGGGCTGGCGCGGAACACTGAAGCTTTCTTT
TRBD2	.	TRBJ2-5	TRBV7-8	CASSLTTSGRERKETQYF	TGTGCCAGCAGCTTAACGACTAGCGGGAGGGAAAGAAAAGAGACCCAGTACTTC
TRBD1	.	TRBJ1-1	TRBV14	CASSSVRQGNTEAFF	TGTGCCAGCAGCTCGGTTAGACAGGGAAACACTGAAGCTTTCTTT